This T cell receptor (beta chain) was identified during a study of T cells in localized non-small cell lung cancer. Here immunoSEQ multiplex PCR was the method, and the copy in TCRdb shows in-frame clones only, minus some. The sample records 3,000 to 3,500 clones, 25% to 35% being singletons. Study observations and caveats: Because researchers sequenced only one region of the tumor, heterogeneity is still possible.

A word on this clone: As yet, its antigen is unknown.

CDR1 and CDR2 (germline): MNHGY, SAAAGT. The CDR3 totals 14 residues. The V and J ends lost 6 bases and 4 bases respectively, with 16 bases between them. The clonotype originates from a male donor at least 60 years old with stage I lung adenocarcinoma. This sample comprised lung tumor tissue, obtained before any cancer treatment. The V and J genes are TRBV6-8 and TRBJ2-7, with a tentative D call TRBD1 (6 bases). The CDR3 loop reads CASRRGSQFYEQYF. For the CDR3, the DNA is TGTGCCAGCAGGAGGGGGTCCCAATTTTACGAGCAGTACTTC.